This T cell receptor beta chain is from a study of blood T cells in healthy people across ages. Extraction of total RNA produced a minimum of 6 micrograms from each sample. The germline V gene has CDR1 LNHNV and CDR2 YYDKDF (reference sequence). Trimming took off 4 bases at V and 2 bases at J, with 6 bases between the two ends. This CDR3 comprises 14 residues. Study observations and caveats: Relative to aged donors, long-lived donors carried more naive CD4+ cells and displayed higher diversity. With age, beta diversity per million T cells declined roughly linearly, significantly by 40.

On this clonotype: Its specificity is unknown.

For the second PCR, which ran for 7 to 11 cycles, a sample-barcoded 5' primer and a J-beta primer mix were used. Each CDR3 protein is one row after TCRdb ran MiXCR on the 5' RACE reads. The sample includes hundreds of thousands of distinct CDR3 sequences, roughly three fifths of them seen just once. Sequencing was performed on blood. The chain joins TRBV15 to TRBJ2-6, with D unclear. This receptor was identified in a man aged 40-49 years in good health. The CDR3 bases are TGTGCCACCAGCATAGGGCCTGGGGCCAACGTCCTGACTTTC. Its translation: CATSIGPGANVLTF.